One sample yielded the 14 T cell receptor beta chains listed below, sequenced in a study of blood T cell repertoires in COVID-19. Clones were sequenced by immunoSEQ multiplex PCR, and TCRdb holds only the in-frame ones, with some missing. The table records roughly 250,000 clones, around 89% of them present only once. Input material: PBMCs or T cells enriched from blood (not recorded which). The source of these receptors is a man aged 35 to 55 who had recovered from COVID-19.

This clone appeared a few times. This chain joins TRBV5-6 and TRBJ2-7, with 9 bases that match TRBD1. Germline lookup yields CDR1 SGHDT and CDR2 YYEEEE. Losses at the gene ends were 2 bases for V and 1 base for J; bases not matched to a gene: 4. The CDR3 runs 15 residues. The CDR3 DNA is TGTGCCAGCAGCTTCGGGACAGGGTCTTCCTACGAGCAGTACTTC. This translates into CASSFGTGSSYEQYF.

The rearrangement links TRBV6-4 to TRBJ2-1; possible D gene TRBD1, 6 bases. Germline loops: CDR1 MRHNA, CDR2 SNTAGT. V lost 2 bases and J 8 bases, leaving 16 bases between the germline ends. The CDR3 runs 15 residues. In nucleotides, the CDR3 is TGTGCCAGCAGTGACCCGGGACACCCAATTGATGAGCAGTTCTTC. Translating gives CASSDPGHPIDEQFF.

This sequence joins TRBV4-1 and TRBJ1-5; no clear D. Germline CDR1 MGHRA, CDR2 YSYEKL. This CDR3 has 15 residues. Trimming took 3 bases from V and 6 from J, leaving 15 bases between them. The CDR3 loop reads CASSQGTPGGQPQHF. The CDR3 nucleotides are TGCGCCAGCAGCCAGGGAACTCCGGGAGGTCAGCCCCAGCATTTT.

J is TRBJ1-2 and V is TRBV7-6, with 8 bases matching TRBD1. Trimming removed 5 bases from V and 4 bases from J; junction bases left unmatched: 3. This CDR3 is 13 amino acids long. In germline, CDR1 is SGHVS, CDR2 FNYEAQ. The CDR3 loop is CASSPDRGYGYTF. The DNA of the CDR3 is TGTGCCAGCAGCCCCGACAGGGGCTATGGCTACACCTTC. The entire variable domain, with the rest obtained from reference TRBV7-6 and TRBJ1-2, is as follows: GAGVSQSPRYKVTKRGQDVALRCDPISGHVSLYWYRQALGQGPEFLTYFNYEAQQDKSGLPNDRFSAERPEGSISTLTIQRTEQRDSAMYRCASSPDRGYGYTFGSGTRLTVV.

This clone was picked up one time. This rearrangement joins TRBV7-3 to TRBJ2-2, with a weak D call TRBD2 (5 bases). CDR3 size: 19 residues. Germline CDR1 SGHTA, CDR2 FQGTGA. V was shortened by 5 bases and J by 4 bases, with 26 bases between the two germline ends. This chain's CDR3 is CASSPPLVNWEFGTGELFF. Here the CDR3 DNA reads TGTGCCAGCAGCCCCCCCCTAGTTAATTGGGAGTTTGGCACCGGGGAGCTGTTTTTT.

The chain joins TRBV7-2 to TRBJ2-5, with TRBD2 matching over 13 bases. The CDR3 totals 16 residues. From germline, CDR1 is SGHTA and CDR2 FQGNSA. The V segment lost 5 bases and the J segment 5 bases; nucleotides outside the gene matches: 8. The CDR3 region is CASSLNPTSGRETQYF. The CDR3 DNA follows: TGTGCCAGCAGCCTTAACCCGACTAGCGGGAGGGAGACCCAGTACTTC.

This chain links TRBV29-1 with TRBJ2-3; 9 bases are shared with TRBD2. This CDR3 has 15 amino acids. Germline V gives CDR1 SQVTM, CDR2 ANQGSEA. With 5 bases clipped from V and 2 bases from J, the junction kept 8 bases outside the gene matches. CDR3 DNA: TGCAGCGTTCATTTGGCTAGCGGGAACACAGATACGCAGTATTTT. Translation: CSVHLASGNTDTQYF.

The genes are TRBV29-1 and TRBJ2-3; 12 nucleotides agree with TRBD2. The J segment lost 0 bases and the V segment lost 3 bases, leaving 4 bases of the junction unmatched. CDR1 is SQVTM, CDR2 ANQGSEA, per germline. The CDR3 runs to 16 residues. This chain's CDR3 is CSVDQTSGSSTDTQYF. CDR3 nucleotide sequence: TGCAGCGTTGACCAGACTAGCGGGAGTAGCACAGATACGCAGTATTTT.

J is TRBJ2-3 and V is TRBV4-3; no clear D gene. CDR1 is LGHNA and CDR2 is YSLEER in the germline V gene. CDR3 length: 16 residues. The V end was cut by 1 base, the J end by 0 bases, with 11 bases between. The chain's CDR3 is CASSQGSVGSTDTQYF. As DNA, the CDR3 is TGCGCCAGCAGCCAAGGTTCTGTCGGGAGCACAGATACGCAGTATTTT.

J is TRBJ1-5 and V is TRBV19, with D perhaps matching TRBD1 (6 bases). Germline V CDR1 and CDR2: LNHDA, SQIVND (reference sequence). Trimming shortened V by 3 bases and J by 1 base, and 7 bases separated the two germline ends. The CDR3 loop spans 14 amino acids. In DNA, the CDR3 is TGTGCCAGTAGTATCCAGGGGAGCAATCAGCCCCAGCATTTT. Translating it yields CASSIQGSNQPQHF.

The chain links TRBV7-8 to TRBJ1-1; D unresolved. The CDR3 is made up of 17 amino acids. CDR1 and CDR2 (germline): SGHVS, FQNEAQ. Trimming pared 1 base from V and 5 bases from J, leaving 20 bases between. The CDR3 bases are TGTGCCAGCAGCTTAGTCTGGGGAGCCCAAAGTCGGACTGAAGCTTTCTTT. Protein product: CASSLVWGAQSRTEAFF.

As DNA, the CDR3 is TGCGCCAGCAGCTTAAAACAGGGCCAAGAGACCCAGTACTTC. Translation gives CASSLKQGQETQYF. This sequence joins TRBV5-1 and TRBJ2-5, with a tentative D call TRBD1 (6 bases). The germline V gene encodes CDR1 SGHRS and CDR2 YFSETQ. With 2 bases removed from V and 1 base from J, the gap between germline ends came to 9 bases. This CDR3 is built from 14 residues.

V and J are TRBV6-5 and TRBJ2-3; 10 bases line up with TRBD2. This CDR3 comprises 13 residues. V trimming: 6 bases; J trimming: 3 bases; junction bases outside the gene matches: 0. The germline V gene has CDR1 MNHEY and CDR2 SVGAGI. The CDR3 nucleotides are TGTGCCAGCAGAGCGGGAGGGACAGATACGCAGTATTTT. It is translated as CASRAGGTDTQYF.

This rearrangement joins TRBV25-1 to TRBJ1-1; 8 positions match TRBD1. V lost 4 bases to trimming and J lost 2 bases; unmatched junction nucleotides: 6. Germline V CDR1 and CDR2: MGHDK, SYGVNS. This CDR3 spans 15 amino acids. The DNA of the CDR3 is TGTGCCAGCAGTGGACCGGGACAGGCAAACACTGAAGCTTTCTTT. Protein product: CASSGPGQANTEAFF.